The source of this T cell receptor (beta chain) is a study of T cells in Graves' hyperthyroidism and ophthalmopathy. Across the whole study: Blood from the periphery was taken at initial diagnosis, before any treatment.

The CDR3 regions of TCR beta were amplified from RNA transcripts. The HTBI primer set was used in a first-round RT-PCR of the TCR CDR3. One entry per CDR3 protein, called by TCRdb with MiXCR from the multiplex PCR reads. The profile shows over 250,000 distinct CDR3 sequences, about 13% of them singletons. This clonotype was recorded at least ten times. No antigen is known for it. From germline, CDR1 is MDHEN and CDR2 SYDVKM. Trimming cost V 4 bases and J 2 bases; bases outside gene matches: 6. This CDR3 region has 15 residues. Notes on the study in general: Most clonotypes that expanded in the thyroid above 0.001 also showed up in blood.

J is TRBJ2-3 and V is TRBV28; 7 nucleotides line up with TRBD1. This TCR was recovered from a middle-aged woman with Graves' ophthalmopathy. Sequencing used blood. The CDR3 region is CASSSTGTVTDTQYF. In nucleotides, the CDR3 is TGTGCCAGCAGTTCTACCGGGACAGTCACAGATACGCAGTATTTT.